This T cell receptor (beta chain) was recorded in a study of blood T cell repertoires in COVID-19. This table comes from immunoSEQ multiplex PCR, and its TCRdb copy is limited to in-frame clones, with some not included. The sample holds 350,000 or so clones, roughly 90% seen once. The CDR3 consists of 19 residues. Trimming at V came to 5 bases and at J to 0 bases, leaving 14 bases not matched to a gene. The germline CDR1 and CDR2 sequences are LGHNT and FRNRAP. Enrolled through a virtual design, the participants were between 18 and 89 years of age and came from 24 US areas. The sequencing input was PBMCs or T cells enriched from blood (not recorded which). This TCR was recovered from a woman aged 25-40 years who had been exposed to COVID-19. The V gene is TRBV12-5, the J gene TRBJ1-3, with 9 nucleotides matching TRBD1. In DNA form, the CDR3 reads TGTGCTAGTGGTCCAAAGTCGGGGACAGGGAGAGCCTCTGGAAACACCATATATTTT. This translates into CASGPKSGTGRASGNTIYF.